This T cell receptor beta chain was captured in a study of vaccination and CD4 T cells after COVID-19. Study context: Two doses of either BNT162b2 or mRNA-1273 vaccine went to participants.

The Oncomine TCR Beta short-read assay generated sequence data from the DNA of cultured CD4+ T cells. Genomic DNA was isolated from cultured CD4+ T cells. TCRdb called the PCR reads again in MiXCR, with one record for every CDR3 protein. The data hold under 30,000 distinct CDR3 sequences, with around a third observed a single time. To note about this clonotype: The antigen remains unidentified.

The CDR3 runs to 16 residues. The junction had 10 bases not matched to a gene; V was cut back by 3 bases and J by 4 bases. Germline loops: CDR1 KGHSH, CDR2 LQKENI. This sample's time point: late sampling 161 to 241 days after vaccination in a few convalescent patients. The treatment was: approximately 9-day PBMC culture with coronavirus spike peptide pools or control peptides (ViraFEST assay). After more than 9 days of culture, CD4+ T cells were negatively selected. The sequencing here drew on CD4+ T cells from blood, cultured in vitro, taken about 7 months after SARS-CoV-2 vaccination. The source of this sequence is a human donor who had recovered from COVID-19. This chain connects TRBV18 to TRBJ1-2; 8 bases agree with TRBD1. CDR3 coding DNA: TGTGCCAGCTCACCCCCAGGGGGCCAAGGAGGCTATGGCTACACCTTC. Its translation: CASSPPGGQGGYGYTF.